The 20 T cell receptor beta chains presented below share a single source sample, sequenced in a study of T cell clonality in common variable immunodeficiency. Data came from immunoSEQ multiplex PCR; TCRdb stores just in-frame clones and leaves some out. The sample was found to contain tens of thousands of clones, and every one recurs. Sequencing used peripheral blood mononuclear cells. These receptors came from a person aged 18 to 75 in good health.

This clone was picked up many times. Here the CDR3 reads CASTHRGEETQYF. CDR3 DNA, as far as it was read: TGCGCCAGCACTCACAGGGGGGAAGAGACC. V is TRBV5-1 and J is TRBJ2-5; 8 bases align to TRBD1. The read stops 3 residues short of the end of the CDR3; the missing end is completed from the germline J gene. The V segment lost 6 bases and the J segment 3 bases; nucleotides outside the gene matches: 4. Germline V gene data show CDR1 as SGHRS and CDR2 as YFSETQ. The CDR3 is 13 amino acids.

This clone was observed at least ten times. The read falls 3 residues short of the CDR3 end, and the missing part is taken from the germline J gene. This chain joins TRBV20-1 and TRBJ1-6; D perhaps matches TRBD1 (6 bases). This CDR3 spans 15 amino acids. The V gene's germline CDR1 is DFQATT and CDR2 SNEGSKA (reference sequence). Trimming removed 4 bases from V and 5 bases from J, with 15 bases in between. CDR3 protein: CSAIEKRGNNSPLHF. CDR3 DNA, as far as it was read: TGCAGTGCTATCGAGAAGAGGGGGAATAATTCACCC.

The table lists this clone with a few counts. The observed sequence ends 3 residues before the CDR3 terminus, with the missing tail filled in from the germline J gene. J is TRBJ1-2 and V is TRBV19; D gene unclear. There are 13 residues in the CDR3. V lost 4 bases, J lost 3 bases, and 9 bases lay in between. Per the germline V gene, CDR1 is LNHDA and CDR2 is SQIVND (reference sequence). The sequenced part of the CDR3 DNA is TGTGCCAGTAGTAACCTAGGCGACTATGGC. It is translated as CASSNLGDYG. The full CDR3 protein is CASSNLGDYGYTF. Full variable domain (missing parts from reference TRBV19 and TRBJ1-2): DGGITQSPKYLFRKEGQNVTLSCEQNLNHDAMYWYRQDPGQGLRLIYYSQIVNDFQKGDIAEGYSVSREKKESFPLTVTSAQKNPTAFYLCASSNLGDYGYTFGSGTRLTVV.

This clone was detected ten times or more. Read sequence stops 3 residues before the CDR3 end, and the germline J gene provides the missing end. The chain couples TRBV5-1 to TRBJ2-1, with a possible D match to TRBD2 (5 bases). V gave up 0 bases and J gave up 7 bases, with 14 bases separating them. The CDR3 sequence is 15 residues long. Per germline, CDR1 SGHRS and CDR2 YFSETQ. The CDR3 bases that were read are TGCGCCAGCAGCTTGGCTAGCTCAACTGGGAATGAG. Translating it yields CASSLASSTGNE. The entire CDR3 sequence reads CASSLASSTGNEQFF.

This clone has only a few counts. A much bigger clone sits one base away, suggesting this may be a read error. The sequenced part of the CDR3 DNA is TGCAGTGCTACCATTTCTGGACAGGGGCCCGGGGGGAATGAG. As protein: CSATISGQGPGGNE. The entire CDR3 protein reads CSATISGQGPGGNEQFF. This chain links TRBV20-1 with TRBJ2-1; 9 bases fit TRBD1. Read coverage stops 3 residues before the CDR3 terminus; the germline J gene supplies the remainder. The J segment lost 7 bases and the V segment lost 4 bases, leaving 17 bases of the junction unmatched. The germline V gene encodes CDR1 DFQATT and CDR2 SNEGSKA (reference sequence). The CDR3 consists of 17 residues.

This clone was found many times. Sequencing ends 3 residues short of the CDR3 end; the germline J gene provides the rest. The genes are TRBV20-1 and TRBJ2-7, with D hard to call. V was trimmed by 6 bases and J by 1 base, leaving 16 bases between them. This CDR3 contains 14 residues. The germline V gene encodes CDR1 DFQATT and CDR2 SNEGSKA (reference sequence). The sequenced part of the CDR3 DNA is TGCAGTGCCCTCATACTGGGCAGATCCTACGAG. It yields the protein CSALILGRSYE. The full CDR3 protein is CSALILGRSYEQYF.

This clone was seen a handful of times. Being one base from a much bigger clone, this may be a read error. Distinct nucleotide sequences in the sample also encode this CDR3. The sequenced part of the CDR3 DNA is TGTGCCAGCAGTCAGCCGTCCGGGCCAGGGACAAGAGAGAACACTGAA. Amino acids: CASSQPSGPGTRENTE. The CDR3 in full is CASSQPSGPGTRENTEAFF. The rearrangement uses TRBV2 and TRBJ1-1, with D perhaps TRBD1 (6 bases). The observed sequence ends 3 residues before the CDR3 terminus, with the missing tail filled in from the germline J gene. This CDR3 is built from 19 residues. CDR1 is SNHLY and CDR2 is FYNNEI in the germline V gene. Trimming took 5 bases from V and 1 from J, leaving 26 bases between them.

Ten or more counts support this clone. From the germline J gene comes the end of the CDR3, since the read stops 3 residues before it. V and J are TRBV4-1 and TRBJ2-2; D might be TRBD2 (6 bases). Per the germline V gene, CDR1 is MGHRA and CDR2 is YSYEKL. Trimming took 4 bases from V and 0 from J, leaving 9 bases between them. The CDR3 sequence is 15 residues long. CDR3 DNA (partial): TGCGCCAGCAGCCGAGGGACTGCGAACACCGGGGAG. It translates to CASSRGTANTGE. In full, the CDR3 reads CASSRGTANTGELFF.

This clone was seen ten or more times. Coverage ceases 3 residues before the CDR3 finishes, and the germline J gene fills in the end. The chain is built from TRBV12-5 and TRBJ2-5, with TRBD1 as a possible D gene (5 bases). The V gene lost 4 bases and the J gene lost 0 bases, with 9 bases spanning the gap. Looked up from germline, CDR1 is LGHNT and CDR2 is FRNRAP. The CDR3 extends over 14 amino acids. The CDR3 is CASGSTDYQETQYF. Incomplete CDR3 DNA: TGTGCTAGTGGTTCGACAGACTACCAAGAGACC.

This clone was picked up many times. Read sequence stops 3 residues before the CDR3 end, and the germline J gene provides the missing end. V is TRBV7-8 and J is TRBJ2-5, with D tentatively TRBD2 (6 bases). The CDR3 runs 17 residues. The germline V gene has CDR1 SGHVS and CDR2 FQNEAQ. V dropped 2 bases and J dropped 4 bases, with 20 bases sitting between them. The CDR3 bases that were read are TGTGCCAGCAGCTTAAGCGTCGGAGGGGAGAAGCGAGAGACC. Translating it yields CASSLSVGGEKRET. The complete CDR3 reads CASSLSVGGEKRETQYF.

Ten or more counts support this clone. The read finishes 3 residues shy of the CDR3 end, and the germline J gene is used to complete it. J is TRBJ1-2 and V is TRBV5-6; D unclear. This CDR3 has 13 amino acids. The V gene's germline CDR1 is SGHDT and CDR2 YYEEEE. With 0 bases removed from V and 2 bases from J, the gap between germline ends came to 5 bases. The CDR3 DNA, read in part, is TGTGCCAGCAGCTTGGGGCAGAACTATGGC. It encodes CASSLGQNYG. The entire CDR3 protein is CASSLGQNYGYTF.

This clone showed up many times. The CDR3 end is not reached by the read, which stops 3 residues before it; the germline J gene fills it in. V gene TRBV9 combines with J gene TRBJ2-2; 9 bases align to TRBD2. Unmatched junction bases numbered 10, after V lost 0 bases and J lost 4 bases. Germline V gene lookup returns CDR1 SGDLS and CDR2 YYNGEE. CDR3 size: 18 residues. The part of the CDR3 DNA that was read is TGTGCCAGCAGCGTAGGCCCTAGCGGGAACCTACGCACCGGGGAG. This encodes CASSVGPSGNLRTGE. The CDR3 reads in full as CASSVGPSGNLRTGELFF.

This clone was detected ten times or more. CDR3 loop: CASSVVGLPLDEQYF. The DNA read from the CDR3 is TGTGCCAGCAGCGTAGTGGGGCTACCATTGGACGAG. The V call is TRBV9, the J call TRBJ2-7; D might be TRBD1 (5 bases). The read halts 3 residues ahead of the CDR3 end, with the missing end drawn from the germline J gene. The germline CDR1 and CDR2 sequences are SGDLS and YYNGEE. With 0 bases removed from V and 5 bases from J, the gap between germline ends came to 15 bases. The CDR3 sequence is 15 residues long.

This clone appeared a few times. The CDR3 end lies 3 residues beyond the end of the read and is filled in from the germline J gene. The J gene is TRBJ1-2, the V gene TRBV19; no reliable D call. Deletions cut 11 bases from V and 4 bases from J, with 20 bases between. This CDR3 spans 14 amino acids. Germline CDR1 is LNHDA and CDR2 is SQIVND (reference sequence). Incomplete CDR3 DNA: TGTGCCGCCAGTAGGGTCCCGAGGAGCTATGGC. The encoded protein is CAASRVPRSYG. The full CDR3 protein reads CAASRVPRSYGYTF.

At least ten counts were recorded for this clone. The read is 3 residues too short to cover the CDR3 end, so that end is filled in from the germline J gene. The V call is TRBV28, the J call TRBJ2-7; 9 bases match TRBD1. V shed 5 bases, J shed 5 bases, and the junction held 10 bases outside the gene matches. Germline V CDR1 and CDR2: MDHEN, SYDVKM. This CDR3 has 15 amino acids. CDR3 bases read: TGTGCCAGCAGTAGGGGGGACAGGGAGGGCCACGAG. This codes for CASSRGDREGHE. The whole CDR3 protein is CASSRGDREGHEQYF.

This clone was seen ten or more times. The CDR3 end falls 3 residues outside the read, so it is completed with the germline J gene. This rearrangement joins TRBV18 to TRBJ1-5; D is perhaps TRBD1 (5 bases). Trimming removed 4 bases from V and 7 bases from J, with 14 bases in between. This CDR3 has 14 amino acids. CDR1 and CDR2 (germline): KGHSH, LQKENI. This CDR3 is CASSLGGGIQPQHF. Partial CDR3 DNA: TGTGCCAGCTCACTCGGGGGGGGGATCCAGCCC.

This clone was counted ten times or more. Read coverage stops 3 residues before the CDR3 terminus; the germline J gene supplies the remainder. The rearrangement joins TRBV20-1 to TRBJ1-2, with D possibly TRBD1 on 6 matching bases. This CDR3 is 12 amino acids long. Germline V gene lookup returns CDR1 DFQATT and CDR2 SNEGSKA (reference sequence). CDR3: CSAPSRGFSYTF. The sequenced part of the CDR3 DNA is TGCAGTGCTCCATCGAGGGGGTTTAGC.

This clone was counted ten times or more. Sequencing ends 3 residues short of the CDR3 end; the germline J gene provides the rest. The gene calls are TRBV28 and TRBJ2-7; 7 nucleotides align to TRBD1. CDR1 is MDHEN, CDR2 SYDVKM, per germline. The J segment lost 1 base and the V segment lost 7 bases, leaving 4 bases of the junction unmatched. CDR3 size: 13 residues. Here the CDR3 reads CASNPGQSYEQYF. The covered CDR3 bases are TGTGCCAGCAATCCGGGACAGTCCTACGAG.

This clone appeared many times. The read halts 3 residues ahead of the CDR3 end, with the missing end drawn from the germline J gene. The rearrangement joins TRBV30 to TRBJ2-1; 9 bases agree with TRBD2. The germline gives CDR1 GTSNPN, CDR2 SVGIG (reference sequence). The CDR3 runs 16 residues. Trimming took 2 bases from V and 7 from J; bases not matched to a gene: 12. CDR3 DNA, as far as it was read: TGTGCCTGGAGTAGAGCTAGCGGGATAATGAGTAATGAG. Translation: CAWSRASGIMSNE. The complete CDR3 sequence is CAWSRASGIMSNEQFF.

The table lists this clone with many counts. The read is 3 residues too short to cover the CDR3 end, so that end is filled in from the germline J gene. The genes are TRBV5-1 and TRBJ2-4, with 10 positions matching TRBD2. The ends lost 0 bases at V and 0 bases at J; junction bases unmatched: 6. CDR1 SGHRS and CDR2 YFSETQ come from the germline V gene. The CDR3 consists of 18 residues. Here the CDR3 reads CASSLELAGTLAKNIQYF. Partial CDR3 DNA: TGCGCCAGCAGCTTGGAACTAGCGGGGACTCTAGCCAAAAACATT.